Listed below are T cell receptor beta chains from one sample, sequenced in a study of T-cell memory formation after mild COVID-19. TCRdb reprocessed the 5' RACE reads via MiXCR and lists one record per CDR3 protein. The sample carries fewer than 700,000 distinct CDR3 sequences, less than 25% recorded once. Material: PBMCs or a T cell subset sorted from them (not recorded which). All receptors derive from an adult woman who had mild COVID-19 (a few samples of this study predate the infection). Cell type and time point are not known. CDR3s include the opening cysteine and the closing phenylalanine or tryptophan. The D gene is left open where the match is weak. Rows may omit the clone size; those that give it use once, few, many or a size class.

v_call: TRBV7-2; j_call: TRBJ2-7; clone_size: few; d_call: TRBD1; cdr3_aa: CASSFGGQGSSEQYF; cdr3_nt: TGTGCCAGCAGCTTTGGGGGACAGGGGTCGTCCGAGCAGTACTTC
v_call: TRBV24-1; j_call: TRBJ2-2; clone_size: -; d_call: TRBD1; cdr3_aa: CATSDSFTGTANTGELFF; cdr3_nt: TGTGCCACCAGTGATTCTTTTACCGGGACAGCAAACACCGGGGAGCTGTTTTTT
v_call: TRBV24-1; j_call: TRBJ2-7; clone_size: -; d_call: -; cdr3_aa: CATSDRQSYEQYF; cdr3_nt: TGTGCCACCAGTGACCGACAGAGCTACGAGCAGTACTTC
v_call: TRBV7-9; j_call: TRBJ2-3; clone_size: -; d_call: -; cdr3_aa: CASSLLDNTDTQYF; cdr3_nt: TGTGCCAGCAGCCTCCTGGACAACACAGATACGCAGTATTTT
v_call: TRBV12-3/TRBV12-4; j_call: TRBJ2-5; clone_size: many; d_call: -; cdr3_aa: CASSLGGGRETQYF; cdr3_nt: TGTGCCAGCAGCTTAGGCGGGGGCCGTGAGACCCAGTACTTC
v_call: TRBV10-3; j_call: TRBJ2-7; clone_size: -; d_call: -; cdr3_aa: CAIREDRAYEQYF; cdr3_nt: TGTGCCATCAGGGAAGACAGAGCCTACGAGCAGTACTTC
v_call: TRBV4-1; j_call: TRBJ1-4; clone_size: few; d_call: TRBD1; cdr3_aa: CASSQVLDREKLFF; cdr3_nt: TGCGCCAGCAGCCAAGTTTTGGACAGGGAAAAACTGTTTTTT
v_call: TRBV2; j_call: TRBJ2-1; clone_size: -; d_call: TRBD2; cdr3_aa: CASRTPGTSGGPSSYNEQFF; cdr3_nt: TGTGCCAGCCGGACCCCCGGGACTAGCGGGGGACCGAGCTCCTACAATGAGCAGTTCTTC
v_call: TRBV5-1; j_call: TRBJ1-5; clone_size: few; d_call: -; cdr3_aa: CASSLGPQGSNQPQHF; cdr3_nt: TGCGCCAGCAGCTTGGGACCGCAGGGTAGCAATCAGCCCCAGCATTTT
v_call: TRBV7-2; j_call: TRBJ2-1; clone_size: many; d_call: TRBD1; cdr3_aa: CASSRNGQGYYNEQFF; cdr3_nt: TGTGCCAGCAGCCGCAACGGACAGGGGTACTACAATGAGCAGTTCTTC
v_call: TRBV5-1; j_call: TRBJ2-7; clone_size: few; d_call: TRBD1; cdr3_aa: CASSLDQGANEQYF; cdr3_nt: TGCGCCAGCAGCTTGGATCAGGGGGCGAACGAGCAGTACTTC
v_call: TRBV4-2; j_call: TRBJ2-7; clone_size: few; d_call: -; cdr3_aa: CASSQELPGSYEQYF; cdr3_nt: TGTGCCAGCAGCCAAGAATTGCCCGGCTCCTACGAGCAGTACTTC
v_call: TRBV6-2/TRBV6-3; j_call: TRBJ2-4; clone_size: -; d_call: TRBD1; cdr3_aa: CASTPLDGTGSSIQYF; cdr3_nt: TGTGCCAGCACCCCCCTCGACGGGACAGGGTCCTCCATTCAGTACTTC
v_call: TRBV2; j_call: TRBJ2-2; clone_size: few; d_call: -; cdr3_aa: CASGGTGNTGELFF; cdr3_nt: TGTGCCAGCGGTGGGACGGGGAACACCGGGGAGCTGTTTTTT
v_call: TRBV25-1; j_call: TRBJ1-2; clone_size: -; d_call: TRBD1; cdr3_aa: CASSEIGGQESYGYTF; cdr3_nt: TGTGCCAGCAGTGAGATCGGGGGACAGGAGTCATATGGCTACACCTTC
v_call: TRBV5-1; j_call: TRBJ2-3; clone_size: many; d_call: -; cdr3_aa: CASSLGSADTQYF; cdr3_nt: TGCGCCAGCAGCTTAGGGTCAGCAGATACGCAGTATTTT
v_call: TRBV7-9; j_call: TRBJ2-1; clone_size: few; d_call: -; cdr3_aa: CASSLGGGDRSYNEQFF; cdr3_nt: TGTGCCAGCAGCTTAGGCGGGGGCGATCGGTCCTACAATGAGCAGTTCTTC
v_call: TRBV7-9; j_call: TRBJ1-2; clone_size: many; d_call: -; cdr3_aa: CASSAATGWVDGYTF; cdr3_nt: TGTGCCAGCAGCGCCGCGACAGGATGGGTTGATGGCTACACCTTC
v_call: TRBV10-3; j_call: TRBJ2-7; clone_size: many; d_call: TRBD1; cdr3_aa: CAISESPGQATHEQYF; cdr3_nt: TGTGCCATCAGTGAGTCGCCGGGACAGGCGACCCACGAGCAGTACTTC
v_call: TRBV20-1; j_call: TRBJ2-7; clone_size: -; d_call: -; cdr3_aa: CSADGQSDSYEQYF; cdr3_nt: TGCAGTGCGGACGGACAGAGCGACTCCTACGAGCAGTACTTC
v_call: TRBV12-3/TRBV12-4; j_call: TRBJ1-2; clone_size: -; d_call: TRBD1; cdr3_aa: CASTSRGLYGYTF; cdr3_nt: TGTGCCAGCACTTCCAGGGGGCTTTATGGCTACACCTTC
v_call: TRBV4-2; j_call: TRBJ2-7; clone_size: few; d_call: TRBD1; cdr3_aa: CASSQVGQAGTYEQYF; cdr3_nt: TGTGCCAGCAGCCAAGTAGGACAGGCCGGGACCTACGAGCAGTACTTC
v_call: TRBV7-9; j_call: TRBJ2-2; clone_size: -; d_call: TRBD2; cdr3_aa: CASSPRWGTSENTGELFF; cdr3_nt: TGTGCCAGCAGCCCTCGGTGGGGGACTAGCGAAAACACCGGGGAGCTGTTTTTT
v_call: TRBV7-2; j_call: TRBJ2-1; clone_size: -; d_call: -; cdr3_aa: CASSLGQAQQFF; cdr3_nt: TGTGCCAGCAGCTTAGGACAGGCGCAGCAGTTCTTC
v_call: TRBV5-6; j_call: TRBJ1-2; clone_size: -; d_call: -; cdr3_aa: CASSPLGGLYGYTF; cdr3_nt: TGTGCCAGCAGCCCCCTAGGCGGGCTCTATGGCTACACCTTC
v_call: TRBV7-9; j_call: TRBJ2-7; clone_size: -; d_call: TRBD2; cdr3_aa: CASSTRTSGRPYEQYF; cdr3_nt: TGTGCCAGCAGCACTCGGACTAGCGGGAGACCCTACGAGCAGTACTTC
v_call: TRBV7-6; j_call: TRBJ2-1; clone_size: -; d_call: TRBD2; cdr3_aa: CASSQTSGRTDEQFF; cdr3_nt: TGTGCCAGCAGCCAGACTAGCGGGAGAACGGATGAGCAGTTCTTC
v_call: TRBV25-1; j_call: TRBJ1-5; clone_size: -; d_call: -; cdr3_aa: CASSEGGVGQPQHF; cdr3_nt: TGTGCCAGCAGTGAGGGGGGGGTAGGTCAGCCCCAGCATTTT
v_call: TRBV7-2; j_call: TRBJ2-4; clone_size: -; d_call: -; cdr3_aa: CASSLDLRGIQYF; cdr3_nt: TGTGCCAGCAGCTTAGACCTGAGGGGCATTCAGTACTTC
v_call: TRBV27; j_call: TRBJ2-3; clone_size: -; d_call: -; cdr3_aa: CASGVRQAAGDTQYF; cdr3_nt: TGTGCCAGCGGAGTAAGACAGGCGGCAGGAGATACGCAGTATTTT
v_call: TRBV24-1; j_call: TRBJ2-1; clone_size: few; d_call: TRBD1; cdr3_aa: CATSVAGTGYNEQFF; cdr3_nt: TGTGCCACCAGTGTGGCCGGGACAGGTTACAATGAGCAGTTCTTC
v_call: TRBV7-6; j_call: TRBJ2-3; clone_size: few; d_call: TRBD1; cdr3_aa: CASRDSYTDTQYF; cdr3_nt: TGTGCCAGCCGGGACAGCTACACAGATACGCAGTATTTT
v_call: TRBV24-1; j_call: TRBJ2-1; clone_size: few; d_call: -; cdr3_aa: CATSDEQGAEQFF; cdr3_nt: TGTGCCACCAGTGATGAACAGGGTGCCGAGCAGTTCTTC
v_call: TRBV5-1; j_call: TRBJ2-7; clone_size: few; d_call: -; cdr3_aa: CASSLEGMSEQYF; cdr3_nt: TGCGCCAGCAGCTTGGAGGGGATGAGCGAGCAGTACTTC
v_call: TRBV12-3/TRBV12-4; j_call: TRBJ1-5; clone_size: many; d_call: TRBD1; cdr3_aa: CASSFWQGVNQPQHF; cdr3_nt: TGTGCCAGCAGTTTTTGGCAGGGGGTTAATCAGCCCCAGCATTTT
v_call: TRBV12-3/TRBV12-4; j_call: TRBJ2-7; clone_size: few; d_call: TRBD1; cdr3_aa: CASRLGQGSNEQYF; cdr3_nt: TGTGCCAGCAGACTAGGACAGGGGAGCAACGAGCAGTACTTC
v_call: TRBV3-1; j_call: TRBJ1-1; clone_size: -; d_call: -; cdr3_aa: CASSQGPGQNTEAFF; cdr3_nt: TGTGCCAGCAGCCAAGGACCGGGACAGAACACTGAAGCTTTCTTT
v_call: TRBV6-1; j_call: TRBJ2-1; clone_size: -; d_call: -; cdr3_aa: CASSVAGEDEQFF; cdr3_nt: TGTGCCAGCAGTGTTGCCGGAGAAGATGAGCAGTTCTTC
v_call: TRBV30; j_call: TRBJ2-7; clone_size: few; d_call: -; cdr3_aa: CAWSVGGTYEQYF; cdr3_nt: TGTGCCTGGAGTGTAGGTGGAACCTACGAGCAGTACTTC
v_call: TRBV18; j_call: TRBJ1-1; clone_size: -; d_call: -; cdr3_aa: CASSLTVSGSGLEGEAFF; cdr3_nt: TGTGCCAGCTCACTAACAGTATCAGGGTCGGGCCTTGAGGGTGAAGCTTTCTTT
v_call: TRBV10-3; j_call: TRBJ2-7; clone_size: few; d_call: -; cdr3_aa: CAIDREEGTYEQYF; cdr3_nt: TGTGCCATTGACAGGGAGGAAGGTACCTACGAGCAGTACTTC
v_call: TRBV5-1; j_call: TRBJ1-2; clone_size: few; d_call: -; cdr3_aa: CASSLAGVSVDYTF; cdr3_nt: TGCGCCAGCAGCTTGGCCGGGGTTTCGGTGGACTACACCTTC
v_call: TRBV5-6; j_call: TRBJ2-3; clone_size: few; d_call: -; cdr3_aa: CASSLLGSDTQYF; cdr3_nt: TGTGCCAGCAGCTTACTAGGGAGCGATACGCAGTATTTT
v_call: TRBV5-1; j_call: TRBJ2-7; clone_size: many; d_call: TRBD1; cdr3_aa: CASSSATGASYEQYF; cdr3_nt: TGCGCCAGCAGCTCGGCTACAGGGGCCTCCTACGAGCAGTACTTC
v_call: TRBV5-1; j_call: TRBJ2-1; clone_size: -; d_call: TRBD2; cdr3_aa: CASSLPPRLAGSTQFF; cdr3_nt: TGCGCCAGCAGCTTGCCCCCCCGACTAGCGGGTTCTACACAGTTCTTC
v_call: TRBV5-6; j_call: TRBJ1-1; clone_size: few; d_call: -; cdr3_aa: CASSFGTPQGAFF; cdr3_nt: TGTGCCAGCAGTTTCGGGACACCCCAGGGGGCTTTCTTT
v_call: TRBV27; j_call: TRBJ1-1; clone_size: few; d_call: -; cdr3_aa: CASSLSSQGSEAFF; cdr3_nt: TGTGCCAGCAGTTTATCGAGCCAGGGGAGTGAAGCTTTCTTT
v_call: TRBV7-2; j_call: TRBJ1-1; clone_size: few; d_call: TRBD1; cdr3_aa: CASSPSPGQGSEAFF; cdr3_nt: TGTGCCAGCAGCCCTTCTCCGGGACAGGGTTCTGAAGCTTTCTTT